The 21 T cell receptor beta chains presented below share a single source sample, sequenced in a study of T cells in Graves' hyperthyroidism and ophthalmopathy. RNA transcripts were the template for amplifying TCR beta CDR3 regions. An initial round of RT-PCR targeting the TCR CDR3 relied on the HTBI primer set. TCRdb called the multiplex PCR reads again in MiXCR, with one record for every CDR3 protein. This table holds over 250,000 distinct CDR3 sequences, less than 30% found once. Sequenced: blood. All receptors come from a man in his forties with Graves' hyperthyroidism that later progressed to Graves' ophthalmopathy.

This clonotype has at least ten counts. The rearrangement uses TRBV14 and TRBJ1-2; no firm D call. The CDR3 is made up of 14 amino acids. V was trimmed by 3 bases and J by 3 bases, leaving 11 bases between them. Germline assignment: CDR1 SGHDN and CDR2 FVKESK. The CDR3 bases are TGTGCCAGCAGCCAGGGATTGGGAGACTATGGCTACACCTTC. Translated, it gives CASSQGLGDYGYTF.

The V call is TRBV11-2, the J call TRBJ2-7; D call uncertain. The CDR3 contains 11 residues. CDR1 and CDR2 (germline): SGHAT, FQNNGV. V shed 6 bases and J shed 5 bases, with 8 bases lying between them. The CDR3, as DNA: TGTGCCAGCAGTCGTTTTGACGAGCAGTACTTC. Its protein product is CASSRFDEQYF. The whole variable domain, filled in from reference TRBV11-2 and TRBJ2-7, reads EAGVAQSPRYKIIEKRQSVAFWCNPISGHATLYWYQQILGQGPKLLIQFQNNGVVDDSQLPKDRFSAERLKGVDSTLKIQPAKLEDSAVYLCASSRFDEQYFGPGTRLTVT.

This clonotype was found a few times. This chain links TRBV6-2 or TRBV6-3 with TRBJ2-7; D may be TRBD1 (6 bases). The CDR3 contains 13 residues. Looked up from germline, CDR1 is MNHEY and CDR2 is SVGEGT. V was clipped by 6 bases and J by 3 bases, with 12 bases between them. The CDR3 region is CASRPGHLYEQYF. The CDR3, as DNA: TGTGCCAGCAGACCGGGACATCTCTACGAGCAGTACTTC.

The genes are TRBV10-3 and TRBJ2-5, with D uncertain. The germline V and J ends were trimmed by 2 bases and 5 bases, with 15 bases remaining between them. CDR3 length: 15 residues. The V gene's germline CDR1 is ENHRY and CDR2 SYGVKD. The CDR3 is CAISERPTGGETQYF. The CDR3, as DNA: TGTGCCATCAGTGAGCGACCTACCGGTGGGGAGACCCAGTACTTC.

This clonotype was seen repeatedly, ten times or more. This sequence joins TRBV7-9 and TRBJ1-2, with 11 bases fitting TRBD1. Germline V gene lookup returns CDR1 SEHNR and CDR2 FQNEAQ (reference sequence). This CDR3 contains 15 residues. V shed 10 bases and J 5 bases; nucleotides not matched to a gene: 12. CDR3 in amino acids: CATPLGQGARYGYTF. DNA for the CDR3: TGTGCCACTCCCCTCGGACAGGGGGCGCGGTATGGCTACACCTTC.

In this sample, this clonotype turned up once. The chain uses TRBV28 and TRBJ1-5; possibly TRBD1 for D (5 bases). The CDR3 runs 15 residues. The germline V and J ends were trimmed by 5 bases and 4 bases, with 15 bases remaining between them. The germline gives CDR1 MDHEN, CDR2 SYDVKM. Written as DNA, the CDR3 is TGTGCCAGCAGTCCCCAGGGCTTTATTAATCAGCCCCAGCATTTT. Encoded protein: CASSPQGFINQPQHF.

The chain joins TRBV6-1 to TRBJ1-3, with 7 bases aligning to TRBD1. This CDR3 contains 15 residues. Germline CDR1 reads MNHNS; CDR2 reads SASEGT. Trimming took 4 bases from V and 0 from J; bases not matched to a gene: 3. In DNA form, the CDR3 reads TGTGCCAGCAGTGGGGGACAGCACTCTGGAAACACCATATATTTT. Translating gives CASSGGQHSGNTIYF.

There are many counts of this clonotype. The rearrangement uses TRBV6-5 and TRBJ2-2; D uncertain. The ends were cut back, 5 bases at V and 9 bases at J, with 13 bases in the middle. The V gene's germline CDR1 is MNHEY and CDR2 SVGAGI. This CDR3 has 13 residues. The CDR3 loop reads CASSRDSFRELFF. In DNA, the CDR3 is TGTGCCAGCAGTAGAGATTCGTTCAGGGAGCTGTTTTTT.

This clonotype was recorded many times. This sequence joins TRBV6-2 or TRBV6-3 and TRBJ1-1; D ambiguous. The CDR3 runs 15 residues. Per germline, CDR1 MNHEY and CDR2 SVGEGT. V was cut by 5 bases and J by 0 bases, with 13 bases left in between. The CDR3 here is CASSTAGALNTEAFF. The CDR3, as DNA: TGTGCCAGCAGTACAGCTGGCGCCTTGAACACTGAAGCTTTCTTT.

At least ten counts were recorded for this clonotype. This chain joins TRBV7-3 and TRBJ1-1; maybe TRBD1 (5 bases). CDR3 size: 13 residues. The germline V and J ends were trimmed by 5 bases and 4 bases, with 11 bases remaining between them. CDR1 is SGHTA, CDR2 FQGTGA, per germline. This chain's CDR3 is CASSGAWGTEAFF. The CDR3 DNA is TGTGCCAGCAGCGGGGCCTGGGGCACTGAAGCTTTCTTT.

In its sample, this clonotype was seen many times. This chain links TRBV4-1 with TRBJ1-1; D ambiguous. Germline values: CDR1 MGHRA, CDR2 YSYEKL. Trimming took off 0 bases at V and 1 base at J, with 12 bases between the two ends. This CDR3 has 16 amino acids. The CDR3 region is CASSQEVSQKNTEAFF. As DNA, the CDR3 is TGCGCCAGCAGCCAAGAGGTATCACAGAAGAACACTGAAGCTTTCTTT.

The chain employs TRBV28 and TRBJ2-3; D call uncertain. Germline values: CDR1 MDHEN, CDR2 SYDVKM. This CDR3 contains 16 residues. V lost 5 bases to trimming and J lost 2 bases, with 17 bases between them. CDR3 sequence reads: CASSPSIVRSTDTQYF. The CDR3 DNA follows: TGTGCCAGCAGTCCTTCGATCGTCCGCTCCACAGATACGCAGTATTTT. Using reference TRBV28 and TRBJ2-3 for the parts outside the CDR3, the full variable domain is DVKVTQSSRYLVKRTGEKVFLECVQDMDHENMFWYRQDPGLGLRLIYFSYDVKMKEKGDIPEGYSVSREKKERFSLILESASTNQTSMYLCASSPSIVRSTDTQYFGPGTRLTVL.

This clonotype has a count of ten or more. This chain connects TRBV19 to TRBJ1-5; D is ambiguous. Germline V lookup: CDR1 LNHDA, CDR2 SQIVND (reference sequence). This CDR3 spans 15 amino acids. Trimming pared 3 bases from V and 1 base from J, leaving 10 bases between. CDR3 DNA: TGTGCCAGTAGTATTTACAGTCGAAGCAATCAGCCCCAGCATTTT. Translated: CASSIYSRSNQPQHF.

The sample holds many counts of this clonotype. DNA for the CDR3: TGTGCCTGGAGTCTCGGGACAACTAAAGAGACCCAGTACTTC. This encodes CAWSLGTTKETQYF. The chain uses TRBV30 and TRBJ2-5, with D possibly TRBD1 on 6 matching bases. The germline CDR1 and CDR2 sequences are GTSNPN and SVGIG (reference sequence). Trimming took 2 bases from V and 3 from J, leaving 13 bases between them. The CDR3 is made up of 14 amino acids.

In its sample, this clonotype was seen many times. CDR3 bases: TGCGCCAGCAGCGATTCATCCACTGAAGCTTTCTTT. Amino acids: CASSDSSTEAFF. J is TRBJ1-1 and V is TRBV5-1, with unresolved D. With 4 bases removed from V and 4 bases from J, the gap between germline ends came to 8 bases. Germline values: CDR1 SGHRS, CDR2 YFSETQ. The CDR3 extends over 12 amino acids.

At least ten counts were recorded for this clonotype. The chain couples TRBV30 to TRBJ2-7; 7 bases are shared with TRBD1. There are 14 residues in the CDR3. With 0 bases clipped from V and 11 bases from J, the junction kept 13 bases outside the gene matches. Germline CDR1 reads GTSNPN; CDR2 reads SVGIG (reference sequence). As DNA, the CDR3 is TGTGCCTGGAGTGTTTGGAAGGCGAGACAGGGTGAGTACTTC. Encoded protein: CAWSVWKARQGEYF.

This clonotype was seen ten or more times. This chain links TRBV6-5 with TRBJ1-3; maybe TRBD1 (5 bases). The CDR3 runs to 12 residues. CDR1 MNHEY and CDR2 SVGAGI come from the germline V gene. Deletions cut 5 bases from V and 3 bases from J, with 5 bases between. CDR3 in amino acids: CASSQGGNTIYF. The CDR3 region has the DNA TGTGCCAGCAGTCAGGGTGGAAACACCATATATTTT.

This clonotype occurred many times. The chain couples TRBV6-1 to TRBJ1-1, with D unclear. Between the trimmed V and J ends, which lost 8 bases and 4 bases, there was a span of 5 bases. Germline V gene lookup returns CDR1 MNHNS and CDR2 SASEGT. The CDR3 extends over 10 amino acids. The CDR3 loop reads CASGRTEAFF. In nucleotides, the CDR3 is TGTGCCAGCGGGCGCACTGAAGCTTTCTTT.

At least ten counts were recorded for this clonotype. The J gene is TRBJ2-7, the V gene TRBV11-3; D call uncertain. CDR1 and CDR2 from the germline V gene are SGHNT and YENEEA. V was pared by 1 base and J by 3 bases, with 16 bases between. CDR3 length: 16 amino acids. The CDR3 loop is CASSLGGATTVYEQYF. The CDR3 DNA sequence: TGTGCCAGCAGCTTAGGGGGTGCCACCACGGTCTACGAGCAGTACTTC.

Ten or more counts support this clonotype. The chain employs TRBV7-8 and TRBJ1-5, with a weak D call TRBD1 (5 bases). Trimming took off 4 bases at V and 0 bases at J, with 7 bases between the two ends. This CDR3 region has 14 residues. Germline V gives CDR1 SGHVS, CDR2 FQNEAQ. The CDR3 sequence: CASSSQDSNQPQHF. The CDR3 region has the DNA TGTGCCAGCAGCTCACAGGATAGCAATCAGCCCCAGCATTTT. Using reference TRBV7-8 and TRBJ1-5 for the parts outside the CDR3, the full variable domain is GAGVSQSPRYKVAKRGQDVALRCDPISGHVSLFWYQQALGQGPEFLTYFQNEAQLDKSGLPSDRFFAERPEGSVSTLKIQRTQQEDSAVYLCASSSQDSNQPQHFGDGTRLSIL.

This clonotype was observed many times. This chain joins TRBV6-1 and TRBJ1-3; weak D call: TRBD1 (6 bases). Germline V CDR1 and CDR2: MNHNS, SASEGT. V lost 6 bases and J lost 2, with 11 bases in between. This CDR3 region has 14 residues. This CDR3 is CASSQQGTGNTIYF. As DNA, the CDR3 is TGTGCCAGCAGCCAACAGGGTACTGGAAACACCATATATTTT.